What follows describes a single T cell receptor beta chain. As yet, its antigen is unknown. V lost 8 bases and J 3 bases, leaving 22 bases between the germline ends. The germline gives CDR1 SQVTM, CDR2 ANQGSEA. CDR3 length equals 15 residues. The data belong to a study of Graves' ophthalmopathy and Graves' hyperthyroidism. General study points: The authors also found most expanded thyroid clonotypes above 0.001 frequency in blood.

Amplified TCR beta CDR3 regions were obtained using RNA transcripts as template. HTBI primers primed a first-round RT-PCR, and a second-round multiplex PCR followed. Each CDR3 protein is one row after TCRdb ran MiXCR on the multiplex PCR reads. The sample shows about 1.2 million distinct CDR3 sequences, about 38% of them seen only once. The sequence came from an adult man with Graves' hyperthyroidism. Sequenced sample: peripheral blood or thyroid tissue (not recorded which). V usage is TRBV29-1 and J usage is TRBJ1-1, with a weak D call TRBD1 (6 bases). CDR3 residues: CSSGGVQGPDTEAFF. CDR3 coding DNA: TGCAGCAGTGGGGGGGTACAGGGTCCCGACACTGAAGCTTTCTTT.